These T cell receptor beta chains were read from a single sample in a study of identifying expanded T cells in peripheral blood. The data were produced by immunoSEQ multiplex PCR, yet TCRdb's version contains in-frame clones alone and is incomplete. The sample lists about 82,000 clones; about 87% were seen once. Sequencing was carried out using blood. These receptor sequences come from a person aged 18 to 75 in good health. Each CDR3 is given with its conserved first and last residue. The D gene is left open where the match is weak. A row's size may be missing; if present it is once, few, many or a size class.

j_call: TRBJ1-5
clone_size: .
d_call: .
v_call: TRBV6-6
cdr3_aa: CASEGNSNQPQHF
cdr3_nt: TGTGCCTCCGAGGGGAATTCCAATCAGCCCCAGCATTTT

j_call: TRBJ1-5
clone_size: .
d_call: .
v_call: TRBV4-2
cdr3_aa: CASSQDLGGGQPQHF
cdr3_nt: TGTGCCAGCAGCCAAGATCTGGGGGGCGGGCAGCCCCAGCATTTT

j_call: TRBJ1-1
clone_size: .
d_call: .
v_call: TRBV7-9
cdr3_aa: CASSLIGTEAFF
cdr3_nt: TGTGCCAGCAGCTTGATTGGCACTGAAGCTTTCTTT

j_call: TRBJ2-7
clone_size: .
d_call: TRBD1
v_call: TRBV13
cdr3_aa: CASRLQGIYEQYF
cdr3_nt: TGTGCCAGCAGATTACAGGGGATTTACGAGCAGTACTTC

j_call: TRBJ2-3
clone_size: .
d_call: TRBD2
v_call: TRBV9
cdr3_aa: CASSGTSGATDTQYF
cdr3_nt: TGTGCCAGCAGCGGGACTAGCGGGGCCACAGATACGCAGTATTTT

j_call: TRBJ2-1
clone_size: .
d_call: TRBD2
v_call: TRBV27
cdr3_aa: CASKGLAGGPAYNEQFF
cdr3_nt: TGTGCCAGTAAGGGACTAGCGGGAGGGCCAGCCTACAATGAGCAGTTCTTC

j_call: TRBJ1-2
clone_size: few
d_call: .
v_call: TRBV7-3
cdr3_aa: CASSPTGGGHGYTF
cdr3_nt: TGTGCCAGCAGCCCGACAGGCGGCGGTCATGGCTACACCTTC

j_call: TRBJ2-7
clone_size: .
d_call: .
v_call: TRBV30
cdr3_aa: CAWGPGYEQYF
cdr3_nt: TGTGCCTGGGGGCCGGGTTACGAGCAGTACTTC

j_call: TRBJ1-5
clone_size: few
d_call: .
v_call: TRBV2
cdr3_aa: CASSGEVAQPQHF
cdr3_nt: TGTGCCAGCAGTGGGGAGGTAGCTCAGCCCCAGCATTTT

j_call: TRBJ2-5
clone_size: .
d_call: TRBD2
v_call: TRBV29-1
cdr3_aa: CSVVAGEETQYF
cdr3_nt: TGCAGCGTTGTTGCGGGGGAGGAGACCCAGTACTTC

j_call: TRBJ2-7
clone_size: once
d_call: TRBD2
v_call: TRBV5-8
cdr3_aa: CASSLSGSGYEQYF
cdr3_nt: TGTGCCAGCAGCCTTAGCGGGAGTGGGTACGAGCAGTACTTC

j_call: TRBJ2-1
clone_size: .
d_call: .
v_call: TRBV4-3
cdr3_aa: CASSQDLHEQFF
cdr3_nt: TGCGCCAGCAGCCAAGATTTGCATGAGCAGTTCTTC

j_call: TRBJ1-1
clone_size: .
d_call: .
v_call: TRBV10-1
cdr3_aa: CASSESGRITEAFF
cdr3_nt: TGCGCCAGCAGTGAGTCGGGGCGGATCACTGAAGCTTTCTTT

j_call: TRBJ1-1
clone_size: .
d_call: TRBD1
v_call: TRBV5-6
cdr3_aa: CASSLGVTGVRTEAFF
cdr3_nt: TGTGCCAGCAGCTTGGGGGTCACAGGGGTGCGGACTGAAGCTTTCTTT

j_call: TRBJ1-5
clone_size: few
d_call: .
v_call: TRBV5-6
cdr3_aa: CASSLSGRSNQPQHF
cdr3_nt: TGTGCCAGCAGCTTGTCGGGACGGAGCAATCAGCCCCAGCATTTT

j_call: TRBJ2-1
clone_size: .
d_call: TRBD2
v_call: TRBV29-1
cdr3_aa: CSVEDWGASGRVSYNEQFF
cdr3_nt: TGCAGCGTTGAAGATTGGGGGGCTAGCGGGAGGGTGTCCTACAATGAGCAGTTCTTC

j_call: TRBJ2-5
clone_size: .
d_call: .
v_call: TRBV7-9
cdr3_aa: CASSFRGHLGETQYF
cdr3_nt: TGTGCCAGCAGCTTCCGGGGACACCTCGGGGAGACCCAGTACTTC

j_call: TRBJ1-3
clone_size: .
d_call: .
v_call: TRBV19
cdr3_aa: CASSIGGLGGNTIYF
cdr3_nt: TGTGCCAGTAGTATTGGAGGCCTGGGAGGAAACACCATATATTTT

j_call: TRBJ2-7
clone_size: .
d_call: .
v_call: TRBV15
cdr3_aa: CATSPTDSYEQYF
cdr3_nt: TGTGCCACCAGCCCTACAGACTCCTACGAGCAGTACTTC

j_call: TRBJ1-2
clone_size: few
d_call: .
v_call: TRBV10-3
cdr3_aa: CAISTWRVAYGYTF
cdr3_nt: TGTGCCATCTCCACGTGGCGAGTTGCCTATGGCTACACCTTC

j_call: TRBJ1-2
clone_size: .
d_call: .
v_call: TRBV28
cdr3_aa: CASSLVRAYGYTF
cdr3_nt: TGTGCCAGCAGTTTGGTCCGGGCCTATGGCTACACCTTC

j_call: TRBJ2-7
clone_size: .
d_call: .
v_call: TRBV4-2
cdr3_aa: CASSRELAGAYEQYF
cdr3_nt: TGTGCCAGCAGCCGAGAACTAGCCGGCGCCTACGAGCAGTACTTC

j_call: TRBJ2-1
clone_size: .
d_call: TRBD2
v_call: TRBV5-1
cdr3_aa: CASSLEGTSSYNEQFF
cdr3_nt: TGCGCCAGCAGCTTGGAGGGGACTAGCTCCTACAATGAGCAGTTCTTC

j_call: TRBJ2-7
clone_size: .
d_call: .
v_call: TRBV5-1
cdr3_aa: CASSPMYEGEQYF
cdr3_nt: TGCGCCAGCAGCCCTATGTACGAGGGGGAGCAGTACTTC

j_call: TRBJ1-4
clone_size: once
d_call: .
v_call: TRBV10-3
cdr3_aa: CAISGEATNEKLFF
cdr3_nt: TGTGCCATCAGTGGAGAGGCAACTAATGAAAAACTGTTTTTT